A single sample is the source of the 6 T cell receptor beta chains below, sequenced in a study of OX40 agonist ivuxolimab in advanced cancers. The protocol was immunoSEQ multiplex PCR, while the TCRdb copy is restricted to in-frame clones and leaves out a portion. The table has 74,000 or so clones, more than 70% seen once. The material was CD4+ or CD8+ T cells sorted from blood, obtained in a trial of the OX40 agonist ivuxolimab. These receptors were obtained from an adult with an advanced solid tumor such as melanoma, head and neck, liver or kidney cancer.

The CDR3 DNA sequence: TGTGCCAGCAGCTCGGGGACTTTTCTGAACACCGGGGAGCTGTTTTTT. Translation gives CASSSGTFLNTGELFF. The chain couples TRBV4-2 to TRBJ2-2; the D gene is possibly TRBD2 (6 bases). With 5 bases removed from V and 1 base from J, the gap between germline ends came to 14 bases. The CDR3 is 16 residues long. Germline V gene lookup returns CDR1 LGHNA and CDR2 YNFKEQ.

The V and J genes are TRBV7-9 and TRBJ1-5; 8 bases are a match to TRBD1. With 5 bases clipped from V and 0 bases from J, the junction kept 12 bases outside the gene matches. CDR3 length: 18 residues. Germline V gene sequence: CDR1 SEHNR, CDR2 FQNEAQ (reference sequence). The CDR3: CASSRSGTGPYSNQPQHF. The CDR3, as DNA: TGTGCCAGCAGCCGCTCCGGGACAGGACCTTATAGCAATCAGCCCCAGCATTTT.

This chain links TRBV5-1 with TRBJ2-1; D gene ambiguous. The CDR3 runs to 12 residues. Germline CDR1 and CDR2: SGHRS and YFSETQ. With 1 base removed from V and 6 bases from J, the gap between germline ends came to 5 bases. CDR3 region: CASSLIRNEQFF. The CDR3 DNA follows: TGCGCCAGCAGCTTGATTCGCAATGAGCAGTTCTTC.

This rearrangement joins TRBV28 to TRBJ2-2, with a weak D call TRBD2 (5 bases). Deletions cut 5 bases from V and 4 bases from J, with 8 bases between. CDR3 length equals 13 residues. Germline V gene sequence: CDR1 MDHEN, CDR2 SYDVKM. DNA of the CDR3: TGTGCCAGCAGTCCCGCGGGCACCGGGGAGCTGTTTTTT. It is translated as CASSPAGTGELFF. Combining the CDR3 with reference TRBV28 and TRBJ2-2 gives the whole variable domain DVKVTQSSRYLVKRTGEKVFLECVQDMDHENMFWYRQDPGLGLRLIYFSYDVKMKEKGDIPEGYSVSREKKERFSLILESASTNQTSMYLCASSPAGTGELFFGEGSRLTVL.

The chain joins TRBV27 to TRBJ2-1; TRBD1 matches at 10 bases. CDR1 is MNHEY and CDR2 is SMNVEV in the germline V gene (reference sequence). The CDR3 totals 15 residues. Trimming took 6 bases from V and 7 from J; bases not matched to a gene: 9. CDR3 nucleotide sequence: TGTGCCAGCAGAGGCCGGGACAGGGGATATAATGAGCAGTTCTTC. Translated, it gives CASRGRDRGYNEQFF.

The chain uses TRBV19 and TRBJ2-1; either TRBD1 or TRBD2 may supply D (5 bases each). The CDR3 extends over 13 amino acids. Germline values: CDR1 LNHDA, CDR2 SQIVND (reference sequence). V was pared by 8 bases and J by 7 bases, with 15 bases between. The CDR3 coding sequence is TGTGCCAGTTCGGGACCGGGTGTAAATGAGCAGTTCTTC. The encoded protein is CASSGPGVNEQFF.